This T cell receptor beta chain was recorded in a study of vaccination effects on CD4 cells after COVID-19. After expansion with viral peptide pools in the ViraFEST assay, antigen-specific CD4+ T cells were sequenced. Upon completion of about 10 days in culture, CD4+ T cells were isolated. A positive SARS-CoV-2 PCR test fell between March and December 2020. Fresh IL-2-containing medium replaced half the medium on days 3 and 7. Method: immunoSEQ multiplex PCR; TCRdb's copy keeps in-frame clones and lacks some. In the table there are under 70,000 clones, approximately 73% of which are singletons. Details on this clone: The antigen remains unidentified.

The V end was cut by 6 bases, the J end by 3 bases, with 18 bases between. Per germline, CDR1 SGHTA and CDR2 FQGNSA. CDR3 size: 15 residues. The V call is TRBV7-2, the J call TRBJ2-7; perhaps TRBD2 as D (6 bases). The sample here was CD4+ T cells from PBMCs cultured with HIV peptides, taken before COVID-19 vaccination. The sample's subset: HIV-1 Nef peptide pool negative control/reference culture. The source is a human donor who had a prior SARS-CoV-2 infection. CDR3 nucleotide sequence: TGTGCCAGCAGTCCTCTCGGGGGTAGATACTACGAGCAGTACTTC. Translating it yields CASSPLGGRYYEQYF.